The T cell receptor (beta chain) under discussion was sequenced for a study of T-cell memory formation after mild COVID-19. As for the study in general: TCR clusters were mostly donor specific.

Study-level results: Memory from before infection featured some responding clones, which suggests cross-reactive memory joined. Among contracting clones, CD4+ were mainly CM/EM and CD8+ enriched in EMRA.

Constant-segment primers and 5'RACE yielded cDNA libraries for TCR alpha and TCR beta, each carrying sample barcodes and UMIs. TCRdb itself ran the 5' RACE reads through MiXCR, one entry per CDR3 protein. The table lists a few hundred thousand distinct CDR3 sequences, 15% to 20% of them singletons. A note on this clonotype: Its specificity is not known.

V lost 0 bases and J lost 7; bases outside the gene matches: 9. CDR3 length equals 15 residues. The germline V gene encodes CDR1 SGDLS and CDR2 YYNGEE. The chain combines TRBV9 with TRBJ1-2; 7 bases fit TRBD1. Sequenced input: PBMCs or a T cell subset sorted from them (not recorded which). The clonotype was recovered from a man aged 18 to 29 who had mild COVID-19 (a few samples of this study predate the infection). Cell type and time point are not known. The CDR3 bases are TGTGCCAGCAGCGTAGCTGGATCAGGGGGTTCTGGCTACACCTTC. Translation: CASSVAGSGGSGYTF.